The next 4 T cell receptor beta chains were all read from a single sample in a study of T cells in women clearing cervical HPV infection. TCRdb's copy holds only in-frame clones and misses some; the assay was immunoSEQ multiplex PCR. In total, the table holds about 20,000 clones. Sequenced: blood buffy coat. The receptors here all came from a woman aged 18 to 69 with a cervical HPV16 infection that either progressed to CIN3+ or cleared (not recorded which).

CDR3 DNA, as far as it was read: TGTGCCTGGAGCGAAGGTCTTGCGAACACTGAA. Residues: CAWSEGLANTE. The whole CDR3 sequence is CAWSEGLANTEAFF. The chain carries TRBV30 and TRBJ1-1, with no clear D. The read ends 3 residues before the CDR3 terminus; that terminus is restored from the germline J gene. The CDR3 has 14 amino acids. The germline V and J ends were trimmed by 3 bases and 1 base, with 12 bases remaining between them. Germline CDR1 GTSNPN, CDR2 SVGIG (reference sequence).

Notes on this clone: From the germline J gene comes the end of the CDR3, since the read stops 3 residues before it. The chain links TRBV19 to TRBJ2-1, with TRBD1 matching over 7 bases. This CDR3 has 13 residues. The trim removed 5 bases at V and 8 bases at J, leaving 6 bases unmatched. Germline V gives CDR1 LNHDA, CDR2 SQIVND (reference sequence). Partial CDR3 DNA: TGTGCCAGTAGTCCAGGGGGTGGGTATGAG. It is translated as CASSPGGGYE. The entire CDR3 protein is CASSPGGGYEQFF. Full variable domain (remainder filled in from reference TRBV19 and TRBJ2-1): DGGITQSPKYLFRKEGQNVTLSCEQNLNHDAMYWYRQDPGQGLRLIYYSQIVNDFQKGDIAEGYSVSREKKESFPLTVTSAQKNPTAFYLCASSPGGGYEQFFGPGTRLTVL.

In regard to this clone: The CDR3 end lies 3 residues beyond the end of the read and is filled in from the germline J gene. The V call is TRBV13, the J call TRBJ2-2, with 7 bases fitting TRBD2. This CDR3 region has 15 residues. In germline, CDR1 is PRHDT, CDR2 FYEKMQ (reference sequence). Losses at the gene ends were 0 bases for V and 5 bases for J; bases not matched to a gene: 3. The DNA read from the CDR3 is TGTGCCAGCAGCTTAGGGACTAGCCCAACCGGGGAG. Translated: CASSLGTSPTGE. The whole CDR3 is CASSLGTSPTGELFF.

In the case of this clone: With the read ending 3 residues before the CDR3 end, the germline J gene is used to fill in that end. The J gene is TRBJ2-5, the V gene TRBV23-1; no reliable D call. TRBV23-1 is identified as an open reading frame with a role that is uncertain. With 4 bases removed from V and 0 bases from J, the gap between germline ends came to 21 bases. The CDR3 sequence is 18 residues long. CDR3 DNA (partial): TGCGCCAGCAGTCTACGGGTTTTAACATTCACGGACCAAGAGACC. It encodes CASSLRVLTFTDQET. The whole CDR3 protein is CASSLRVLTFTDQETQYF.